This is a list of T cell receptor beta chains from one sample in a study of follicular helper T cells after annual influenza vaccination. Sequenced by immunoSEQ multiplex PCR; TCRdb stores in-frame clones only, minus some. The sample lists around 8,000 clones, roughly four fifths occurring once. The source was CXCR5+ CD38- circulating T follicular helper cells from blood, collected on the day of influenza vaccination. The receptor source for this set is an adult who received the influenza vaccine. The CDR3 runs from the conserved cysteine through the conserved F or W. A D gene is named only where the DNA matches it firmly. Expanded clones are given a class, and other clones once, few, many or no size at all.

>.|TRBJ1-6|TRBV2|.
CASSSGPTGSYNSPLHF
TGTGCCAGCAGTTCCGGCCCGACAGGAAGCTATAATTCACCCCTCCACTTT
>.|TRBJ2-7|TRBV28|.
CASTTDRPPYEQYF
TGTGCCAGCACCACGGACCGGCCCCCCTACGAGCAGTACTTC
>.|TRBJ2-2|TRBV5-1|.
CASSLAAGTPTGELFF
TGCGCCAGCAGCTTGGCAGCGGGCACCCCCACCGGGGAGCTGTTTTTT
>TRBD2|TRBJ2-3|TRBV7-6|.
CASSISGLAKDTQYF
TGTGCCAGCAGCATCTCGGGACTAGCGAAAGATACGCAGTATTTT
>.|TRBJ2-7|TRBV2|.
CASSDEEREQYF
TGTGCCAGCAGTGACGAGGAGCGCGAGCAGTACTTC
>.|TRBJ1-6|TRBV25-1|few
CASSEVGDSPLHF
TGTGCCAGCAGTGAAGTGGGGGATTCACCCCTCCACTTT
>TRBD1|TRBJ2-2|TRBV14|.
CASSHSGDRRFRGTGELFF
TGTGCCAGCAGCCACTCCGGGGACAGGAGATTCCGTGGCACCGGGGAGCTGTTTTTT
>TRBD2|TRBJ2-3|TRBV29-1|.
CSVVGGTFSTDTQYF
TGCAGCGTCGTCGGGGGGACGTTTAGCACAGATACGCAGTATTTT
>.|TRBJ1-5|TRBV18|.
CASSPGLDSQPQHF
TGTGCCAGCTCACCTGGCCTTGATAGTCAGCCCCAGCATTTT
>.|TRBJ1-5|TRBV4-2|.
CASSQGVAGSNQPQHF
TGTGCCAGCAGCCAAGGAGTGGCGGGGAGCAATCAGCCCCAGCATTTT
>.|TRBJ2-5|TRBV5-1|.
CASSLSGEETQYF
TGCGCCAGCAGCTTATCAGGGGAAGAGACCCAGTACTTC
>.|TRBJ2-7|TRBV7-8|few
CASSSPFGSSYEQYF
TGTGCCAGCAGCTCCCCCTTCGGCAGCTCCTACGAGCAGTACTTC
>TRBD1|TRBJ2-7|TRBV4-3|.
CASSQSYAGTDPYEQYF
TGCGCCAGCAGCCAGTCTTACGCCGGGACAGACCCCTACGAGCAGTACTTC
>.|TRBJ2-5|TRBV5-1|.
CASSLGIDLGEETQYF
TGCGCCAGCAGCTTGGGGATCGACTTGGGGGAAGAGACCCAGTACTTC
>.|TRBJ1-3|TRBV9|.
CASSVGGLSGNTIYF
TGTGCCAGCAGCGTCGGCGGACTCTCTGGAAACACCATATATTTT
>.|TRBJ2-5|TRBV7-2|.
CASSPGRTPQETQYF
TGTGCCAGCAGCCCGGGCCGGACGCCTCAAGAGACCCAGTACTTC
>.|TRBJ2-5|TRBV7-8|.
CASSLNVRRGPGETQYF
TGTGCCAGCAGCTTGAACGTCCGCCGGGGCCCCGGGGAGACCCAGTACTTC
>TRBD1|TRBJ2-5|TRBV18|.
CASSRNRDSQETQYF
TGTGCCAGCTCAAGAAACCGGGACAGCCAAGAGACCCAGTACTTC
>TRBD2|TRBJ2-4|TRBV28|.
CASSFGGAAKNIQYF
TGTGCCAGCAGTTTCGGGGGGGCAGCCAAAAACATTCAGTACTTC
>.|TRBJ1-2|TRBV27|.
CASSLLTADPYYGYTF
TGTGCCAGCAGTCTATTGACAGCAGACCCCTACTATGGCTACACCTTC
>.|TRBJ2-3|TRBV28|.
CASSSPHETVLTDTQYF
TGTGCCAGCAGTTCCCCCCACGAGACAGTCCTCACAGATACGCAGTATTTT
>.|TRBJ1-5|TRBV6-5|.
CASGRVNQPQHF
TGTGCCAGCGGGAGGGTCAATCAGCCCCAGCATTTT
>.|TRBJ2-7|TRBV11-2|.
CASSSGGLGSYEQYF
TGTGCCAGCAGCTCTGGAGGGTTGGGATCCTACGAGCAGTACTTC
>.|TRBJ1-6|TRBV10-3|.
CAISESERGNSPLHF
TGTGCCATCAGTGAGTCCGAAAGGGGAAATTCACCCCTCCACTTT
>.|TRBJ2-7|TRBV5-4|.
CASSLDPLGREQYF
TGTGCCAGCAGCTTGGATCCCCTGGGGCGCGAGCAGTACTTC
>.|TRBJ2-3|TRBV4-2|.
CASSQDYASTTDTQYF
TGTGCCAGCAGCCAAGATTACGCGAGTACCACAGATACGCAGTATTTT
>TRBD2|TRBJ2-5|TRBV7-2|.
CASAYSGGAEETQYF
TGTGCCAGCGCTTATAGCGGGGGAGCGGAGGAGACCCAGTACTTC
>.|TRBJ2-4|TRBV23-1|.
CASGKSTVAKNIQYF
TGCGCCAGCGGCAAATCGACGGTAGCCAAAAACATTCAGTACTTC
>TRBD1|TRBJ2-3|TRBV7-2|.
CASSRDRGIKTDTQYF
TGTGCCAGCAGCCGGGACAGGGGGATTAAGACAGATACGCAGTATTTT
>.|TRBJ1-2|TRBV5-6|.
CASSLGGIDGYTF
TGTGCCAGCAGCTTGGGCGGTATAGATGGCTACACCTTC
>TRBD1|TRBJ2-7|TRBV18|.
CASSPSYGQGRDEQYF
TGTGCCAGCTCACCATCTTACGGACAGGGGCGGGACGAGCAGTACTTC
>TRBD2|TRBJ2-4|TRBV15|.
CATSRDWGRENIQYF
TGTGCCACCAGCAGAGATTGGGGGAGGGAAAACATTCAGTACTTC
>TRBD1|TRBJ2-7|TRBV11-2|.
CASIPRTGADYEQYF
TGTGCCAGCATCCCTAGGACAGGGGCGGACTACGAGCAGTACTTC
>.|TRBJ1-2|TRBV4-3|.
CASSQTDRLYGYTF
TGCGCCAGCAGCCAAACCGACAGGCTCTATGGCTACACCTTC
>.|TRBJ1-6|TRBV14|.
CASSQTGHSPLHF
TGTGCCAGCAGCCAGACTGGGCATTCACCCCTCCACTTT
>.|TRBJ2-7|TRBV7-6|few
CASSLVSGGGPSYEQYF
TGTGCCAGCAGCTTAGTATCCGGAGGGGGTCCCTCCTACGAGCAGTACTTC
>TRBD1|TRBJ2-4|TRBV7-3|.
CASSPTGVFTKNIQYF
TGTGCCAGCAGCCCCACAGGGGTCTTTACCAAAAACATTCAGTACTTC
>.|TRBJ2-4|TRBV5-4|.
CASSLSSAKNIQYF
TGTGCCAGCAGCTTGAGTTCAGCCAAAAACATTCAGTACTTC
>.|TRBJ1-2|TRBV4-1|few
CASSPSGTKGQGYTF
TGCGCCAGCAGCCCTTCCGGGACTAAGGGGCAGGGCTACACCTTC
>.|TRBJ2-6|TRBV7-2|.
CASSPRGGTGANVLTF
TGTGCCAGCAGCCCCCGAGGAGGGACTGGGGCCAACGTCCTGACTTTC
>.|TRBJ2-2|TRBV4-2|.
CASSRSKGESTGELFF
TGTGCCAGCAGCCGCTCGAAGGGGGAGAGCACCGGGGAGCTGTTTTTT
>TRBD1|TRBJ1-5|TRBV7-2|.
CASSPGTGVDQPQHF
TGTGCCAGCAGCCCCGGGACAGGGGTTGATCAGCCCCAGCATTTT
>.|TRBJ1-1|TRBV19|.
CASSDRNTEAFF
TGTGCCAGTTCCGACAGGAACACTGAAGCTTTCTTT
>TRBD2|TRBJ2-5|TRBV5-4|.
CASSLTNAGGSKEETQYF
TGTGCCAGCAGCTTGACTAACGCGGGGGGGTCCAAGGAAGAGACCCAGTACTTC
>.|TRBJ2-1|TRBV5-5|.
CASSGRPQGYNEQFF
TGTGCCAGCAGCGGGAGGCCACAGGGGTACAATGAGCAGTTCTTC
>TRBD2|TRBJ2-1|TRBV28|few
CASNAFAGGSYNEQFF
TGTGCCAGCAACGCGTTTGCGGGGGGGTCCTACAATGAGCAGTTCTTC
>.|TRBJ2-7|TRBV7-9|few
CASSLGVNSYEQYF
TGTGCCAGCAGCTTAGGGGTCAACTCCTACGAGCAGTACTTC
>.|TRBJ2-4|TRBV14|.
CASSRTEGFGTKNIQYF
TGTGCCAGCAGCCGGACAGAGGGGTTTGGAACCAAAAACATTCAGTACTTC
>.|TRBJ1-1|TRBV2|.
CASSGRGNTEAFF
TGTGCCAGCAGTGGTAGGGGTAACACTGAAGCTTTCTTT
>.|TRBJ2-1|TRBV7-2|.
CASSRARGYNEQFF
TGTGCCAGCAGCAGAGCACGGGGGTACAATGAGCAGTTCTTC
>TRBD2|TRBJ2-5|TRBV23-1|.
CASSQSRRQIGLAETFYQETQYF
TGCGCCAGCAGTCAATCGCGGCGCCAAATAGGACTAGCGGAGACCTTTTACCAAGAGACCCAGTACTTC